This is a list of T cell receptor beta chains from one sample in a study of shared clonotypes between healthy human individuals. Libraries were prepared by immunoSEQ multiplex PCR; TCRdb keeps only in-frame clonotypes and omits some of them. The repertoire includes hundreds of thousands of clones, approximately 73% of them detected once, and 1.5% to 2% sits in the top ten. The source material was memory CD4+ T cells sorted from blood. The receptors here all came from a woman aged 30 to 39 in good health. The CDR3 runs from the conserved cysteine through the conserved F or W. D genes are given only for firm matches. The size field is filled for only some rows; it gives once, few, many or a size class.

V	D	size	J	DNA	CDR3
TRBV5-5	TRBD1	.	TRBJ1-4	TGTGCCAGCAGCTCACCCGGGACAGGGAATTCGGCAACTAATGAAAAACTGTTTTTT	CASSSPGTGNSATNEKLFF
TRBV2	.	once	TRBJ1-3	TGTGCCAGCAGTGAACAGGGCCCCCTCTCTGGAAACACCATATATTTT	CASSEQGPLSGNTIYF
TRBV19	TRBD2	.	TRBJ2-1	TGTGCCAGTAGTATCCAAGCGGGAGGTAGGAATGAGCAGTTCTTC	CASSIQAGGRNEQFF
TRBV28	TRBD1	.	TRBJ2-7	TGTGCCAGCCTTAGACAGGGCCGTACCTCCTACGAGCAGTACTTC	CASLRQGRTSYEQYF
TRBV11-1	.	.	TRBJ2-7	TGTGCCAGCAGCCGGGGGACCTACTACGAGCAGTACTTC	CASSRGTYYEQYF
TRBV5-1	.	.	TRBJ2-7	TGCGCCAGCAGCTTGGGGGACACCGCCTACGAGCAGTACTTC	CASSLGDTAYEQYF
TRBV18	TRBD1	once	TRBJ2-7	TGTGCCAGCTCACCCGGGACCGGGACAGGGAAAGACGAGCAGTACTTC	CASSPGTGTGKDEQYF
TRBV28	.	.	TRBJ1-2	TGTGCCAGCACCATACACGTTACGGGACGCGGGCCCGTCAAGACCTTC	CASTIHVTGRGPVKTF
TRBV6-5	TRBD2	.	TRBJ2-1	TGTGCCAGCAGTTCCCCCAGTGGAGCGGGAGGACATGAGCAGTTCTTC	CASSSPSGAGGHEQFF
TRBV28	TRBD2	.	TRBJ2-7	TGTGCCAGCAGTTCCGCGTCCCCCGGGAGGTACGAGCAGTACTTC	CASSSASPGRYEQYF
TRBV18	TRBD2	.	TRBJ2-7	TGTGCCAGCTCACCTTGGCAGGGAGGGATGGAGCAGTACTTC	CASSPWQGGMEQYF
TRBV28	TRBD1	.	TRBJ2-1	TGTGCCAGCAGTTTAGTGGACAGGTGGCATGAGCAGTTCTTC	CASSLVDRWHEQFF
TRBV25-1	.	.	TRBJ2-7	TGTGCCAGCAGTAAGGGGTTTGGCGAGCAGTACTTC	CASSKGFGEQYF
TRBV7-2	.	once	TRBJ2-3	TGTGCCAGCAGCTTTGTTAGGCAGGATACGCAGTATTTT	CASSFVRQDTQYF
TRBV5-1	.	.	TRBJ1-1	TGCGCCAGCAGCTTGTATTTCGGTGCTGAAGCTTTCTTT	CASSLYFGAEAFF
TRBV10-3	.	few	TRBJ2-7	TGTGCCATCAGTCCATCGGACTCTCGGCGGGAGCAGTACTTC	CAISPSDSRREQYF
TRBV28	.	.	TRBJ1-1	TGTGCCAGCAGTTTCCCGAACACTGAAGCTTTCTTT	CASSFPNTEAFF
TRBV27	.	.	TRBJ2-3	TGTGCCAGCAGCTTTAGCGGCAACAATCTATCCAATACGCAGTATTTT	CASSFSGNNLSNTQYF
TRBV7-8	.	few	TRBJ2-5	TGTGCCAGCAGCTCGCTAGTTGAGACCCAGTACTTC	CASSSLVETQYF
TRBV11-2	TRBD2	few	TRBJ2-5	TGTGCCAGCAGCTTAATAGAGGCGGGAGGGCAGACCCAGTACTTC	CASSLIEAGGQTQYF
TRBV19	TRBD2	.	TRBJ2-1	TGTGCCAGTAATCAAATAGCGGGAGGGCTCTACAATGAGCAGTTCTTC	CASNQIAGGLYNEQFF
TRBV19	.	.	TRBJ2-7	TGTGCCAGTAGTAAGGGGACCAGCACCTACGAGCAGTACTTC	CASSKGTSTYEQYF
TRBV28	.	.	TRBJ2-1	TGTGCCAGCAGTTTACCTGGGCAAGTGAGTGAGCAGTTCTTC	CASSLPGQVSEQFF
TRBV4-1	TRBD2	.	TRBJ2-7	TGCGCCAGCAGACACACCTATGGGGGGGGATCAGGGCAGTACTTC	CASRHTYGGGSGQYF
TRBV11-3	TRBD2	.	TRBJ2-2	TGTGCCAGCAGCTTAAGCTCTAGCGGGAATGGCGGGGAGCTGTTTTTT	CASSLSSSGNGGELFF
TRBV7-3	TRBD2	medium-sized	TRBJ2-6	TGTGCCAGCAGCTTAGACCCACTAGCGGGAGCTGGGGCCAACGTCCTGACTTTC	CASSLDPLAGAGANVLTF
TRBV11-2	.	.	TRBJ2-7	TGTGCCAGCAGCTTTAGTGGGGGGACCTACGAGCAGTACTTC	CASSFSGGTYEQYF
TRBV29-1	TRBD1	few	TRBJ2-5	TGCAGCGTGTGGGGACAGGGGGCGCGATGGCGAGAGACCCAGTACTTC	CSVWGQGARWRETQYF
TRBV11-2	TRBD2	many	TRBJ2-1	TGTGCCAGCAGCTTAGCCAGCGGGATGTTATCCTACAATGAGCAGTTCTTC	CASSLASGMLSYNEQFF
TRBV2	TRBD1	.	TRBJ1-1	TGTGCCAGCAGTGAAGGGGACAGGGGGAACACTGAAGCTTTCTTT	CASSEGDRGNTEAFF
TRBV28	TRBD2	.	TRBJ2-4	TGTGCCAGCAGTTTAATGGGACTAGCGGCTCTAGCCAAAAACATTCAGTACTTC	CASSLMGLAALAKNIQYF